The present entry profiles one T cell receptor (beta chain) with its context. Its antigen target is currently unknown. No qualities accompany the bases; no much larger clone lies one base away. The CDR3 regions of human TCRbeta chains were analyzed by immunosequencing. In the paper's pipeline: TCRs in the repertoires were compared against a reference library of SARS-CoV-2-specific TCRs that had been generated with the MIRA antigen-specificity platform. Breadth was defined as the fraction of unique TCRs that were SARS-CoV-2-associated. Depth was defined as the fraction of total T cells that were SARS-CoV-2-associated. Each spike-specific TCR was assigned to its reactive spike region and to a CD4 or CD8 class using the MIRA data. Log10-transformed breadth and depth values were compared by one-way ANOVA with Sidak's multiple comparisons tests. In TCRdb, the immuneACCESS table is reduced to in-frame sequences with V and J assigned. These tables do not hold every clone; where another copy was compared, an unresolved V gene accounts for under half, and the others remain unexplained. The V and J calls and clone size are taken from that table; D and trimming were inferred from the DNA. In all, the sample holds about 120,000 clones, and roughly 92% of those were seen once. The ten biggest clones cover 1.6% of the sample.

The data belong to a study of T cell responses to AZD1222 COVID-19 vaccine (dated by TCRdb to the early 2020s). Context from the whole study: A total of over 230 trial participants underwent TCR sequencing, of whom roughly 210 had received two doses of AZD1222 and 26 had received two doses of the MenACWY control vaccine. Trial participants were enrolled by age into subgroups of 18-55, 56-69 and 70-plus years, and about 150, 27 and 61 TCR-sequenced participants, respectively, were included in these subgroups.

The CDR3 has 13 amino acids, counting the end cysteine and phenylalanine. The retained sequence is limited to the CDR3, 39 bases, with the frame set at the first base. V has 4 bases trimmed and J has 3 bases trimmed; junction bases matching no gene number 3. CDR1 SQVTM and CDR2 ANQGSEA were looked up in the germline V gene. The paper's findings and limits, for the study overall: Reportedly, close to half of the unique spike-specific TCRs recognized epitopes lying outside the regions that are mutated in the B.1.351 and B.1.1.7 variants. The 56-69-year group was small, and its depth increase did not reach significance, likely because of low power. No day 14 peak-response samples were available, so repertoires were characterized only after the peak T cell response. A significant rise in spike-specific TCR breadth and depth was observed after two AZD1222 doses relative to day 0 and relative to MenACWY recipients. Most participants were white British and females outnumbered males, and the authors suggested that clonal diversity may have been underestimated. The vaccine-associated CD4 TCRs covered the entire spike protein, and the dominant responses fell in regions 160-218 and 743-854. Conclusions about previously exposed vaccinees were limited because only six AZD1222 recipients were SARS-CoV-2 seropositive at baseline.

The meaning of the sample's time point label: about 28 days (+/-7) after the second vaccine dose. AZD1222 recipients given second doses at about 4 weeks or at about 12 weeks were pooled, since spike-specific TCR depth and breadth were not found to differ between the two schedules. Vaccinee samples came from UK trials COV001 and COV002, including a single-blind randomized controlled phase 2/3 trial of AZD1222 (ChAdOx1 nCoV-19) in healthy adults. For TCRbeta chain sequencing, PBMC samples were collected from trial participants at day 0 and at day 28 after the second dose. The sequence came from an adult who received the AZD1222 COVID-19 vaccine. The V and J genes are TRBV29-1 and TRBJ1-1; 9 of the junction bases match TRBD1. Sample: peripheral blood, taken 28 days after the second AZD1222 dose. The sequence in DNA is TGCAGCGTTGTACAGGGGGCCGACACTGAAGCTTTCTTT. Its product reads: CSVVQGADTEAFF.